The subject of this entry is one T cell receptor (beta chain). Its antigen is unknown. Mismatch with germline at one junction end may stem from a read error. Primers used in a second PCR of roughly 7 to 12 cycles were a sample-barcoded 5' primer and a J-beta primer mix. Per sample, CDR3-containing paired-end reads numbered at least 2.5 million. One entry per CDR3 protein, called by TCRdb with MiXCR from the 5' RACE reads. The sample yields hundreds of thousands of distinct CDR3 sequences, about 45% seen once. The record originates from a study of blood T cells in healthy people across ages. Across the study: Capture via template switching afforded approximately one barcoded beta molecule per two T cells. General study findings and limits: The fall in TCR beta diversity per million T cells was roughly linear with age.

Per the germline V gene, CDR1 is SEHNR and CDR2 is FQNEAQ (reference sequence). This CDR3 region has 14 residues. The chain recombines TRBV7-9 with TRBJ1-2; TRBD1 might be the D (5 bases). The TCR originated in a man of 80 years or more in good health. Sequencing used blood. Here the CDR3 DNA reads TGCGCCAGCAGCTTCGACGGGGCGGGCTATGGCTACACCTTC. Translating gives CASSFDGAGYGYTF.